These 15 T cell receptor beta chains were sequenced from one sample in a study of T cell responses to AZD1222 COVID-19 vaccine. Sequenced by immunoSEQ multiplex PCR; TCRdb stores in-frame clones only, minus some. The sample lists under 95,000 clones, around 90% occurring once. The input for sequencing was peripheral blood, taken 28 days after the second AZD1222 dose. The receptor set was obtained from an adult who received the AZD1222 COVID-19 vaccine.

The genes are TRBV14 and TRBJ1-3, with unresolved D. Trimming stripped 1 base from V and 14 bases from J, with 21 bases between. Germline V CDR1 and CDR2: SGHDN, FVKESK. The CDR3 sequence is 15 residues long. For the CDR3, the DNA is TGTGCCAGCAGCCAAGTAACAACACCGGTACCCCTTTTATATTTT. Protein sequence: CASSQVTTPVPLLYF.

The chain's CDR3 is CASSLSGVNEKLFF. The CDR3 coding sequence is TGCGCCAGCAGCTTGTCAGGGGTTAATGAAAAACTGTTTTTT. The chain couples TRBV5-1 to TRBJ1-4, with D possibly being TRBD1 (6 bases). Germline V gene sequence: CDR1 SGHRS, CDR2 YFSETQ. Trimming pared 1 base from V and 4 bases from J, leaving 8 bases between. The CDR3 sequence is 14 residues long.

This rearrangement joins TRBV6-5 to TRBJ1-1, with D hard to call. V was clipped by 7 bases and J by 7 bases, with 19 bases between them. The CDR3 runs 14 residues. Germline-derived CDR1 and CDR2 are MNHEY and SVGAGI. The CDR3 DNA reads as TGTGCCAGCACCAGTCGGCGCGGTCGGATTGAAGCTTTCTTT. Encoded protein: CASTSRRGRIEAFF.

This chain links TRBV28 with TRBJ2-7; 7 positions match TRBD1. This CDR3 comprises 14 residues. Germline V gene lookup returns CDR1 MDHEN and CDR2 SYDVKM. Germline trimming cut 7 bases from V and 1 base from J; bases unmatched to any gene: 7. CDR3 coding DNA: TGTGCCAGCATCTCAACAGGGGCATCCTACGAGCAGTACTTC. This encodes CASISTGASYEQYF.

This chain uses TRBV6-2 or TRBV6-3 with TRBJ2-7; D might be TRBD1 or TRBD2, each matching 5 bases. The CDR3 is 14 residues long. Germline-derived CDR1 and CDR2 are MNHEY and SVGEGT. V was cut by 6 bases and J by 3 bases, with 15 bases left in between. The CDR3 sequence is CASSRGAGFYEQYF. The CDR3 DNA sequence: TGTGCCAGCAGCCGAGGGGCAGGGTTCTACGAGCAGTACTTC.

This rearrangement joins TRBV13 to TRBJ2-7, with D perhaps matching TRBD1 or TRBD2 (6 bases each). The V gene's germline CDR1 is PRHDT and CDR2 FYEKMQ (reference sequence). V lost 5 bases and J lost 6, with 17 bases in between. The CDR3 is 14 residues long. Written as DNA, the CDR3 is TGTGCCAGCAGCCCCACAGGGCGGGGAATCGAGCAGTACTTC. Amino acids: CASSPTGRGIEQYF.

This chain connects TRBV1 to TRBJ1-1. TRBV1 is classified as a pseudogene. CDR3 size: 16 residues. CDR3 residues: CTSSQGEGDWDTEAFF. The CDR3 DNA follows: TGCACCAGCAGCCAAGGGGAGGGGGATTGGGACACTGAAGCTTTCTTT.

In this sample, this clone turned up once. This chain joins TRBV7-2 and TRBJ1-4; no reliable D call. With 3 bases removed from V and 8 bases from J, the gap between germline ends came to 7 bases. The CDR3 spans 12 residues. Germline CDR1 SGHTA, CDR2 FQGNSA. The CDR3 protein is CASSFGREKLFF. In DNA, the CDR3 is TGTGCCAGCAGCTTCGGCCGGGAAAAACTGTTTTTT. The complete variable domain, with remaining parts taken from reference TRBV7-2 and TRBJ1-4, reads GAGVSQSPSNKVTEKGKDVELRCDPISGHTALYWYRQSLGQGLEFLIYFQGNSAPDKSGLPSDRFSAERTGGSVSTLTIQRTQQEDSAVYLCASSFGREKLFFGSGTQLSVL.

The chain links TRBV5-4 to TRBJ1-4, with no clear D. The CDR3 totals 13 residues. CDR1 SGHNT and CDR2 YYREEE come from the germline V gene (reference sequence). Trimming shortened V by 4 bases and J by 7 bases, and 11 bases separated the two germline ends. CDR3: CASSMNSVEKLFF. For the CDR3, the DNA is TGTGCCAGCAGCATGAACAGCGTTGAAAAACTGTTTTTT.

The chain uses TRBV6-2 or TRBV6-3 and TRBJ1-3, with unresolved D. Trimming cost V 5 bases and J 5 bases, with 4 bases left between them. The CDR3 extends over 11 amino acids. Germline CDR1 and CDR2: MNHEY and SVGEGT. The CDR3 DNA is TGTGCCAGCAGTACCCGAAACACCATATATTTT. This codes for CASSTRNTIYF.

V usage is TRBV6-5 and J usage is TRBJ1-2, with TRBD1 identical over 7 bases. The CDR3 loop spans 15 amino acids. J lost 8 bases, V lost 5 bases, and 14 bases had no gene match. Germline CDR1 and CDR2: MNHEY and SVGAGI. This chain's CDR3 is CASSPRGVDVKGYTF. CDR3 coding DNA: TGTGCCAGCAGTCCCAGGGGGGTGGACGTAAAAGGCTACACCTTC.

This sequence joins TRBV19 and TRBJ1-5, with a weak D call TRBD1 (5 bases). The CDR3 contains 15 residues. With 4 bases removed from V and 0 bases from J, the gap between germline ends came to 10 bases. The V gene's germline CDR1 is LNHDA and CDR2 SQIVND (reference sequence). This CDR3 reads CASSTYRNSNQPQHF. The CDR3 nucleotides are TGTGCCAGTAGTACGTACAGGAATAGCAATCAGCCCCAGCATTTT.

The genes are TRBV4-3 and TRBJ2-1; no clear D. The V and J ends lost 0 bases and 3 bases respectively, with 9 bases between them. Looked up from germline, CDR1 is LGHNA and CDR2 is YSLEER. CDR3 length: 15 residues. The CDR3 loop is CASSQDTGYYNEQFF. The DNA of the CDR3 is TGCGCCAGCAGCCAAGATACGGGCTACTACAATGAGCAGTTCTTC.

The gene calls are TRBV9 and TRBJ1-5; TRBD1 agrees at 8 bases. Germline V gives CDR1 SGDLS, CDR2 YYNGEE. The CDR3 consists of 19 residues. Trimming at V came to 3 bases and at J to 0 bases, leaving 14 bases not matched to a gene. CDR3 nucleotides: TGTGCCAGCAGCGAAGCGACGGGACAGGCGACTAATAGCAATCAGCCCCAGCATTTT. As protein: CASSEATGQATNSNQPQHF.

J is TRBJ2-7 and V is TRBV9; D might be TRBD2 (6 bases). This CDR3 comprises 14 residues. Between the trimmed V and J ends, which lost 1 base and 6 bases, there was a span of 14 bases. CDR1 is SGDLS, CDR2 YYNGEE, per germline. CDR3 sequence reads: CASSVRELAGEQYF. For the CDR3, the DNA is TGTGCCAGCAGCGTAAGAGAACTAGCAGGCGAGCAGTACTTC.